This T cell receptor beta chain was identified in a study of T cells in Graves' hyperthyroidism and ophthalmopathy. Across the whole study: Peripheral blood was drawn at first diagnosis, prior to all treatment.

Based on clinical symptoms, serum thyroxine and TRAb, thyroid ultrasound and orbital computed tomography, diagnoses were reached. The V and J ends lost 3 bases and 4 bases respectively, with 7 bases between them. The germline V gene encodes CDR1 SGHTA and CDR2 FQGNSA. The CDR3 extends over 13 amino acids. In this sample, this clonotype turned up many times. Its target is unknown. RNA transcripts were the template for amplifying TCR beta CDR3 regions. When the TCR CDR3 underwent first-round RT-PCR, the HTBI primer set was used. MiXCR, run by TCRdb on the multiplex PCR reads, gives a single entry per CDR3 protein. The table shows approximately 100,000 distinct CDR3 sequences, with about 50% occurring only once. Points from the study as a whole: In the blood, most expanded thyroid clonotypes above 0.001 appeared as well. A model of 13 V-J pairs discriminated ophthalmopathy from stable hyperthyroidism.

The rearrangement links TRBV7-2 to TRBJ2-1, with no clear D. This TCR was recovered from a man aged 35 to 55 with Graves' hyperthyroidism. Sequenced input: blood. This CDR3 is CASSFYSYNEQFF. In nucleotides, the CDR3 is TGTGCCAGCAGCTTTTACTCGTACAATGAGCAGTTCTTC. Based on the CDR3 plus reference TRBV7-2 and TRBJ2-1, the full variable domain is GAGVSQSPSNKVTEKGKDVELRCDPISGHTALYWYRQSLGQGLEFLIYFQGNSAPDKSGLPSDRFSAERTGGSVSTLTIQRTQQEDSAVYLCASSFYSYNEQFFGPGTRLTVL.